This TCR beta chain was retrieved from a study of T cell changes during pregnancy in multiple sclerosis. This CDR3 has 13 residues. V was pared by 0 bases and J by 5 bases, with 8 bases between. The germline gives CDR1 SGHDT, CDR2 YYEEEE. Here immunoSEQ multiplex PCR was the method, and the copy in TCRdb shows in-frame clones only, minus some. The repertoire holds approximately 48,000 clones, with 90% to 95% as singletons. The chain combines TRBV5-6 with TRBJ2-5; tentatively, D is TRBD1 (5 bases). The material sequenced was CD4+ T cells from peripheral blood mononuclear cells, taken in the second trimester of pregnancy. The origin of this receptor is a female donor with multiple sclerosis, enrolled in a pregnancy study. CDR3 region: CASSLDRFETQYF. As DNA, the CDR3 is TGTGCCAGCAGCTTGGACAGGTTCGAGACCCAGTACTTC. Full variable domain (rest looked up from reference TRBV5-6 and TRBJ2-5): DAGVTQSPTHLIKTRGQQVTLRCSPKSGHDTVSWYQQALGQGPQFIFQYYEEEERQRGNFPDRFSGHQFPNYSSELNVNALLLGDSALYLCASSLDRFETQYFGPGTRLLVL.